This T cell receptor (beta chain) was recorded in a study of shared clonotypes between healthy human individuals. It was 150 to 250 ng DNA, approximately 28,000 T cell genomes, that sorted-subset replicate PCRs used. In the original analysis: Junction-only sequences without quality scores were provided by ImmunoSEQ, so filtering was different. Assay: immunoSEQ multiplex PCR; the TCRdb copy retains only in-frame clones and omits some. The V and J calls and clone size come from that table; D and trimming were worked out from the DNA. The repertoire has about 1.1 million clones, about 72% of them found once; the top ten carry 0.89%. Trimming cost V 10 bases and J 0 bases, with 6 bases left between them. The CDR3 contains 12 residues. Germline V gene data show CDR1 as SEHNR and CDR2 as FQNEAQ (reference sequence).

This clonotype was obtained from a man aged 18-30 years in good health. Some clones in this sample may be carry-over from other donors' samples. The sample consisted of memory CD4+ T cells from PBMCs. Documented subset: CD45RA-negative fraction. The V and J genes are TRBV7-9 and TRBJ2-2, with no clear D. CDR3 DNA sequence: TGTGCCAAAGCCACGAACACCGGGGAGCTGTTTTTT. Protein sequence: CAKATNTGELFF.